This T cell receptor (beta chain) was sequenced in a study of T cell repertoires in cytomegalovirus infection (dated by TCRdb to 2018 to 2020). Regarding the complete study: Recently identified HLA-C-restricted CMV epitopes, whose presentation resists viral immunomodulation, were targeted by peptide stimulations together with well-studied HLA-B-restricted epitopes. Because public TCR beta signatures pointed to carriage of CMV infection together with the matching HLA type, the HLA type of each donor mattered for the analysis. What the study reported, not specific to this receptor: The ex vivo response was dominated by HLA-C-restricted CMV-specific TCR beta clonotypes, and the single most frequent clonotype in two of eight donors was supplied by these HLA-C-restricted clonotypes. Carriers of CMV infection plus the relevant HLA type were discriminated by the cumulative frequency of public TCR beta family members in the study cohort and in an independent roughly 340-donor cohort.

TCRdb lists the instrument as Illumina HiSeq 1500. TCRdb's own reprocessing of the public reads used fastp at Q25 and MiXCR and kept productive beta chains. Under each unique CDR3 protein, matching rows form one entry showing the most common genes and DNA. This sample holds around 570,000 distinct CDR3 sequences; 40% were observed only once. 48% of the sample is held by the ten biggest clonotypes. Regarding this clonotype: Its antigen is not yet known. No much larger clone is present one base from it, and per-base qualities are unavailable.

This sample's treatment or condition label indicates: in vitro stimulation with specific CMV peptide epitopes to enrich CMV-specific T cells. The CDR3 contains 16 residues, cysteine and phenylalanine counted. Only the CDR3 DNA is retained, 48 bases long and in frame from the first base. CDR1 MGHRA and CDR2 YSYEKL are derived from the germline V gene. The junction shows trimming of 1 base on V and 2 bases on J, and the gene matches do not reach 6 bases of it. The sequence is built from TRBV4-1 and TRBJ2-3; TRBD1 matches 7 bases in the middle. The sample was cultured PBMCs, taken from culture after CMV antigen stimulation. The sequence derives from a human donor in good health (CMV status not recorded). Some clones in this sample may be carry-over from other donors' samples. The sequenced DNA is TGCGCCAGCAGCCAAGGGCCGACAGGGTCCACAGATACGCAGTATTTT. It is translated as CASSQGPTGSTDTQYF.